The 27 T cell receptor beta chains listed next were all sequenced from one sample in a study of PD-1 blockade in classical Hodgkin lymphoma. Libraries were prepared by immunoSEQ multiplex PCR; TCRdb keeps only in-frame clonotypes and omits some of them. The sample shows about 89,000 clones, less than 95% of them seen only once. Indicated time point: cycle 4 day 1 (C4D1), after about 6 weeks of nivolumab. After autologous stem cell transplantation all patients relapsed, and prior brentuximab vedotin exposure differed between cohorts. This specimen consisted of peripheral blood mononuclear cells (PBMCs), obtained before the fourth cycle of nivolumab. The source is a human donor with classical Hodgkin lymphoma.

This clone appeared a single time. The rearrangement links TRBV7-6 to TRBJ2-3; no definite D call. Trimming pared 1 base from V and 4 bases from J, leaving 6 bases between. CDR1 and CDR2 from the germline V gene are SGHVS and FNYEAQ. This CDR3 has 13 amino acids. The CDR3 sequence: CASSLGTPDTQYF. The CDR3 nucleotides are TGTGCCAGCAGCTTAGGGACCCCAGATACGCAGTATTTT.

This chain links TRBV6-5 with TRBJ1-2; D uncertain. Germline V gives CDR1 MNHEY, CDR2 SVGAGI. V was shortened by 6 bases and J by 6 bases, with 11 bases between the two germline ends. The CDR3 totals 12 residues. CDR3 amino acids: CASRDRGDGYTF. The CDR3, as DNA: TGTGCCAGCAGAGACCGGGGAGATGGCTACACCTTC.

The J gene is TRBJ2-7, the V gene TRBV4-2; 15 positions match TRBD2. Trimming cost V 0 bases and J 5 bases; bases outside gene matches: 11. CDR1 LGHNA and CDR2 YNFKEQ come from the germline V gene. CDR3 length equals 19 residues. The CDR3 bases are TGTGCCAGCAGCCAAGATCCCGGACTAGCGGGGGGGGAGCAGAACGAGCAGTACTTC. Its translation is CASSQDPGLAGGEQNEQYF.

The rearrangement uses TRBV7-2 and TRBJ2-6; D possibly corresponds to TRBD1 (6 bases). This CDR3 has 18 residues. V dropped 0 bases and J dropped 2 bases, with 14 bases sitting between them. Germline V lookup: CDR1 SGHTA, CDR2 FQGNSA. CDR3 nucleotides: TGTGCCAGCAGCTTAGCACAGGGAGTTGAAGCTGGGGCCAACGTCCTGACTTTC. Amino acid sequence: CASSLAQGVEAGANVLTF.

The chain combines TRBV6-5 with TRBJ2-7; maybe TRBD1 (6 bases). The germline gives CDR1 MNHEY, CDR2 SVGAGI. Between the trimmed V and J ends, which lost 0 bases and 2 bases, there was a span of 11 bases. This CDR3 has 15 residues. The CDR3 loop reads CASSYSQGHTYEQYF. The CDR3 DNA is TGTGCCAGCAGTTACTCCCAGGGACATACCTACGAGCAGTACTTC.

The chain employs TRBV6-5 and TRBJ1-5; D may be TRBD1 (5 bases). In germline, CDR1 is MNHEY, CDR2 SVGAGI. The CDR3 totals 13 residues. V lost 1 base, J lost 8 bases, and 9 bases lay in between. Here the CDR3 reads CASSYYRGEPQHF. In DNA, the CDR3 is TGTGCCAGCAGTTACTACCGGGGCGAGCCCCAGCATTTT.

The V gene is TRBV29-1, the J gene TRBJ2-5; TRBD1 aligns across 10 bases. The V gene's germline CDR1 is SQVTM and CDR2 ANQGSEA. The V and J ends lost 8 bases and 5 bases, in that order; junction bases with no gene match: 11. This CDR3 contains 14 residues. In DNA, the CDR3 is TGCAGCTCGAGGGACAGGGGATTTATGGAGACCCAGTACTTC. As protein: CSSRDRGFMETQYF.

The CDR3 DNA reads TGTGCCAGCAGCACTGGACACTACCAAGAGACCCAGTACTTC. It encodes CASSTGHYQETQYF. The rearrangement joins TRBV9 to TRBJ2-5; D is possibly TRBD1 (5 bases). The CDR3 runs 14 residues. Between the trimmed V and J ends, which lost 4 bases and 0 bases, there was a span of 10 bases. The germline CDR1 and CDR2 sequences are SGDLS and YYNGEE.

The rearrangement links TRBV18 to TRBJ2-7; TRBD1 aligns across 8 bases. The length of the CDR3 is 14 residues. The germline V gene encodes CDR1 KGHSH and CDR2 LQKENI. The junction had 8 bases not matched to a gene; V was cut back by 3 bases and J by 7 bases. CDR3 in DNA: TGTGCCAGCTCACCGAAACAGGGGGAGCAAGAGCAGTACTTC. Its translation: CASSPKQGEQEQYF.

The chain carries TRBV6-5 and TRBJ1-2; D not resolved. The V gene's germline CDR1 is MNHEY and CDR2 SVGAGI. This CDR3 has 16 residues. Trimming removed 2 bases from V and 8 bases from J, with 21 bases in between. CDR3 nucleotides: TGTGCCAGCAGTTACGCTGCGGCGGCTAACGGGAGGGGCTACACCTTC. Protein: CASSYAAAANGRGYTF.

The chain's CDR3 is CATSRFDISGNTIYF. CDR3 DNA: TGTGCCACCAGCAGATTCGACATCTCTGGAAACACCATATATTTT. The chain carries TRBV15 and TRBJ1-3, with D uncertain. The CDR3 totals 15 residues. The germline CDR1 and CDR2 sequences are LNHNV and YYDKDF (reference sequence). V lost 2 bases and J 0 bases, leaving 8 bases between the germline ends.

The chain uses TRBV13 and TRBJ1-1; D perhaps matches TRBD1 (5 bases). V was clipped by 2 bases and J by 7 bases, with 14 bases between them. The CDR3 is 14 amino acids. Germline loops: CDR1 PRHDT, CDR2 FYEKMQ (reference sequence). CDR3 bases: TGTGCCAGCAGCTTATCGGCGGGGCTGGGTGAAGCTTTCTTT. It codes for CASSLSAGLGEAFF.

The chain carries TRBV5-1 and TRBJ2-7, with 9 bases that match TRBD2. V shed 4 bases and J 4 bases; nucleotides not matched to a gene: 9. The CDR3 is 15 amino acids. Germline loops: CDR1 SGHRS, CDR2 YFSETQ. The CDR3 DNA is TGCGCCAGCAGCACGATAGCGGGGGCCTTTTACGAGCAGTACTTC. It is translated as CASSTIAGAFYEQYF.

The sample holds a few counts of this clone. This chain uses TRBV30 with TRBJ1-1; no reliable D call. The CDR3 has 12 amino acids. Trimming pared 0 bases from V and 0 bases from J, leaving 2 bases between. The V gene's germline CDR1 is GTSNPN and CDR2 SVGIG (reference sequence). The CDR3 DNA reads TGTGCCTGGAGTGTCATGAACACTGAAGCTTTCTTT. It codes for CAWSVMNTEAFF.

The genes are TRBV23-1 and TRBJ2-3, with D maybe TRBD2 (5 bases). TRBV23-1 is labeled an ORF, and its function is uncertain. The CDR3 runs 18 residues. The V gene lost 0 bases and the J gene lost 4 bases, with 20 bases spanning the gap. The DNA of the CDR3 is TGCGCCAGCAGTCAATCGGAATGGTGGAGGCAAAATTCAGATACGCAGTATTTT. It yields the protein CASSQSEWWRQNSDTQYF.

This sequence joins TRBV10-3 and TRBJ2-2; no clear D. Germline CDR1 ENHRY, CDR2 SYGVKD. Trimming removed 0 bases from V and 1 base from J, with 9 bases in between. The CDR3 spans 16 residues. The CDR3 coding sequence is TGTGCCATCAGTGAGTCGAGAAGCCAGAACACCGGGGAGCTGTTTTTT. Protein: CAISESRSQNTGELFF.

This clone was counted once. V usage is TRBV6-5 and J usage is TRBJ1-6, with 10 bases matching TRBD1. Losses at the gene ends were 1 base for V and 5 bases for J; bases not matched to a gene: 2. Germline V CDR1 and CDR2: MNHEY, SVGAGI. The CDR3 length is 16 residues. The CDR3 loop reads CASSYLGQGNNSPLHF. Here the CDR3 DNA reads TGTGCCAGCAGTTACTTGGGACAGGGGAATAATTCACCCCTCCACTTT.

The J gene is TRBJ2-1, the V gene TRBV6-5; the D gene could be TRBD1 or TRBD2 (5 bases each). There are 16 residues in the CDR3. The germline CDR1 and CDR2 sequences are MNHEY and SVGAGI. The ends were cut back, 2 bases at V and 8 bases at J, with 19 bases in the middle. CDR3 sequence: CASSYGTPILGDEQFF. CDR3 nucleotides: TGTGCCAGCAGTTACGGAACCCCTATCTTGGGGGATGAGCAGTTCTTC.

The V call is TRBV6-6, the J call TRBJ1-1; TRBD1 might be the D (6 bases). The CDR3 is made up of 12 amino acids. Germline V gives CDR1 MNHNY, CDR2 SVGAGI (reference sequence). V dropped 6 bases and J dropped 4 bases, with 9 bases sitting between them. CDR3 sequence: CASSRGGTEAFF. Written as DNA, the CDR3 is TGTGCCAGCAGCAGGGGTGGCACTGAAGCTTTCTTT.

The rearrangement links TRBV19 to TRBJ2-7; possibly TRBD1 for D (6 bases). Germline V gene sequence: CDR1 LNHDA, CDR2 SQIVND (reference sequence). The V and J ends lost 5 bases and 2 bases respectively, with 16 bases between them. The CDR3 length is 15 residues. The CDR3 protein is CASSLLPGQAYEQYF. CDR3 sequence (DNA): TGTGCCAGTAGTCTCTTACCGGGACAAGCCTACGAGCAGTACTTC.

The genes are TRBV10-1 and TRBJ2-1; 10 bases align to TRBD2. The trim removed 5 bases at V and 13 bases at J, leaving 11 bases unmatched. The CDR3 is 14 residues long. CDR1 is WNHNN, CDR2 SYGVQD, per germline (reference sequence). The CDR3 DNA reads as TGCGCCAGCAGTAACAACGTTCTAGCGGGGGATCAGTTCTTC. Translation gives CASSNNVLAGDQFF.

The gene calls are TRBV13 and TRBJ2-3; 7 positions agree with TRBD2. J was trimmed by 1 base and V by 5 bases; bases with no gene match: 3. This CDR3 is 14 amino acids long. CDR1 is PRHDT, CDR2 FYEKMQ, per germline (reference sequence). In DNA form, the CDR3 reads TGTGCCAGCAGCGCGCTAGCGGGCACAGATACGCAGTATTTT. This sequence encodes CASSALAGTDTQYF.

Only a few counts were recorded for this clone. This chain links TRBV7-6 with TRBJ1-3; a weak D match, TRBD1 (5 bases). The germline V gene encodes CDR1 SGHVS and CDR2 FNYEAQ. The V gene lost 0 bases and the J gene lost 2 bases, with 8 bases spanning the gap. The CDR3 has 15 amino acids. The CDR3 sequence: CASSLAPGTGNTIYF. The CDR3 DNA sequence: TGTGCCAGCAGCTTAGCGCCAGGGACTGGAAACACCATATATTTT.

The chain combines TRBV15 with TRBJ2-7; 9 bases agree with TRBD1. V lost 4 bases to trimming and J lost 0 bases; unmatched junction nucleotides: 7. This CDR3 contains 16 residues. In germline, CDR1 is LNHNV, CDR2 YYDKDF (reference sequence). For the CDR3, the DNA is TGTGCCACCAGCATTAGGACAGGGGCCGGCTCCTACGAGCAGTACTTC. Translation gives CATSIRTGAGSYEQYF.

The CDR3 coding sequence is TGTGCCAGTAGTAGACCCAGGGGGAACTTGTTGGAAGAAAAACTGTTTTTT. As protein: CASSRPRGNLLEEKLFF. V gene TRBV19 combines with J gene TRBJ1-4, with 7 nucleotides matching TRBD1. The CDR3 is made up of 17 amino acids. Germline V lookup: CDR1 LNHDA, CDR2 SQIVND (reference sequence). V lost 4 bases and J lost 8; bases outside the gene matches: 16.

The V call is TRBV6-5, the J call TRBJ2-7; D uncertain. The CDR3 length is 16 residues. Germline assignment: CDR1 MNHEY and CDR2 SVGAGI. The V and J ends lost 0 bases and 4 bases respectively, with 16 bases between them. CDR3 sequence reads: CASSYSGFKGSYEQYF. The DNA for the CDR3 is TGTGCCAGCAGTTACTCAGGGTTTAAGGGCTCATACGAGCAGTACTTC.

The chain carries TRBV15 and TRBJ1-2; a possible D gene is TRBD1 (5 bases). Germline-derived CDR1 and CDR2 are LNHNV and YYDKDF (reference sequence). The CDR3 is 14 amino acids. V lost 3 bases to trimming and J lost 9 bases, with 17 bases between them. The CDR3 DNA reads TGTGCCACCAGCAGCTTTCAGGGCTTAGGGAGCTACACCTTC. Its translation is CATSSFQGLGSYTF.